These 31 T cell receptor beta chains share one sample of origin, sequenced in a study of CD8+CD57+ T cells in acquired aplastic anemia. The template for TCR beta VDJ and CDR3 sequence profiling was genomic DNA. In TCRdb, the reads were re-called with MiXCR into one record per CDR3 protein. The sample includes about 70,000 distinct CDR3 sequences, roughly half of them seen just once. Specimen: sorted CD4+, CD8+, or CD8+CD57+ T cells (not recorded which) from PBMCs. All receptors derive from a human donor in good health, serving as a control.

The V call is TRBV20-1, the J call TRBJ2-1; D perhaps matches TRBD1 (6 bases). There are 13 residues in the CDR3. The germline CDR1 and CDR2 sequences are DFQATT and SNEGSKA (reference sequence). V lost 2 bases and J 4 bases, leaving 9 bases between the germline ends. CDR3 amino acids: CSARSQGYNEQFF. The CDR3 DNA is TGCAGTGCTAGATCGCAGGGGTACAATGAGCAGTTCTTC.

The J gene is TRBJ1-1, the V gene TRBV10-3, with D unresolved. CDR1 and CDR2 from the germline V gene are ENHRY and SYGVKD. V was clipped by 4 bases and J by 1 base, with 7 bases between them. The CDR3 contains 13 residues. CDR3 nucleotides: TGTGCCATCAGTGTGAAGGAGAACACTGAAGCTTTCTTT. Its protein product is CAISVKENTEAFF.

The gene calls are TRBV30 and TRBJ2-1; 7 nucleotides agree with TRBD2. This CDR3 spans 15 amino acids. The V and J ends lost 2 bases and 9 bases, in that order; junction bases with no gene match: 13. In germline, CDR1 is GTSNPN, CDR2 SVGIG (reference sequence). CDR3 nucleotide sequence: TGTGCCTGGAGTTACCCGGGACTACCCCGGGGTGAGCAGTTCTTC. It is translated as CAWSYPGLPRGEQFF.

This clonotype was observed many times. The rearrangement uses TRBV19 and TRBJ2-7; D is unclear. This CDR3 is built from 14 residues. CDR1 LNHDA and CDR2 SQIVND come from the germline V gene (reference sequence). Deletions cut 1 base from V and 7 bases from J, with 14 bases between. The CDR3 protein is CASSIVSTSGEQYF. CDR3 in DNA: TGTGCCAGTAGTATAGTCAGCACGTCTGGAGAGCAGTACTTC.

This clonotype occurred many times. The chain links TRBV30 to TRBJ1-2; D is unresolved. The CDR3 is 14 amino acids. Germline-derived CDR1 and CDR2 are GTSNPN and SVGIG (reference sequence). V was trimmed by 1 base and J by 3 bases, leaving 12 bases between them. CDR3 nucleotide sequence: TGTGCCTGGAGTGGAACAAATTTGTACTATGGCTACACCTTC. Translation: CAWSGTNLYYGYTF.

This clonotype came up once. The chain links TRBV24-1 to TRBJ2-6, with unresolved D. The germline V and J ends were trimmed by 7 bases and 1 base, with 4 bases remaining between them. This CDR3 contains 13 residues. Germline CDR1 and CDR2: KGHDR and SFDVKD. CDR3: CATRESGANVLTF. The CDR3, as DNA: TGTGCCACCAGGGAATCTGGGGCCAACGTCCTGACTTTC.

The CDR3 is CASSLNSPLHF. The CDR3 coding sequence is TGTGCCAGCAGCTTAAATTCACCCCTCCACTTT. The chain employs TRBV7-2 and TRBJ1-6; D is uncertain. The CDR3 extends over 11 amino acids. The germline gives CDR1 SGHTA, CDR2 FQGNSA. V lost 2 bases, J lost 7 bases, and 0 bases lay in between.

J is TRBJ2-1 and V is TRBV15; 8 positions agree with TRBD1. The CDR3 contains 16 residues. Per germline, CDR1 LNHNV and CDR2 YYDKDF (reference sequence). Trimming took 1 base from V and 4 from J; bases not matched to a gene: 6. CDR3 sequence reads: CATSRGRGPTYNEQFF. The CDR3 nucleotides are TGTGCCACCAGCAGAGGCAGGGGGCCTACATACAATGAGCAGTTCTTC.

The J gene is TRBJ2-3, the V gene TRBV24-1, with 10 nucleotides matching TRBD2. From germline, CDR1 is KGHDR and CDR2 SFDVKD. The CDR3 runs to 17 residues. V was clipped by 0 bases and J by 0 bases; unmatched bases: 2. The CDR3 loop reads CATSDLTSGVSTDTQYF. The CDR3 bases are TGTGCCACCAGTGATTTGACTAGCGGGGTAAGCACAGATACGCAGTATTTT.

The chain has TRBV20-1 and TRBJ2-7; 11 bases align to TRBD2. The J segment lost 4 bases and the V segment lost 0 bases, leaving 8 bases of the junction unmatched. The germline V gene has CDR1 DFQATT and CDR2 SNEGSKA (reference sequence). The CDR3 is made up of 16 amino acids. The CDR3 coding sequence is TGCAGTGCTAGAGATTCGAGACTAGCGGGAAGGTACGAGCAGTACTTC. Its protein is CSARDSRLAGRYEQYF.

Comment on this clonotype: A junction boundary mismatches the germline segment, possibly from a read error. The CDR3 bases are TGTGCCCGTACACTAACAGGAGCTAACTATGGCTACACCTTT. It translates to CARTLTGANYGYTF. The chain joins TRBV30 to TRBJ1-2, with TRBD1 as a possible D gene (5 bases). Germline V gene sequence: CDR1 GTSNPN, CDR2 SVGIG (reference sequence). The length of the CDR3 is 14 residues.

This clonotype was counted a single time. Here the CDR3 reads CASSPTGSRFF. The CDR3 bases are TGTGCCAGCAGCCCGACAGGGTCTCGGTTCTTC. The rearrangement joins TRBV7-2 to TRBJ2-1, with TRBD1 matching 7 bases. Trimming removed 5 bases from V and 15 bases from J; junction bases left unmatched: 7. Germline values: CDR1 SGHTA, CDR2 FQGNSA. This CDR3 comprises 11 residues.

This clonotype was seen a handful of times. Given the absence of the conserved phenylalanine or tryptophan at the CDR3 end, a read error is likely. The chain couples TRBV4-1 to TRBJ2-7; maybe TRBD1 (6 bases). Trimming pared 4 bases from V and 4 bases from J, leaving 14 bases between. The CDR3 has 14 amino acids. Looked up from germline, CDR1 is MGHRA and CDR2 is YSYEKL. In nucleotides, the CDR3 is TGCGCCAGCAGCCTCGTTCTAACAGGGTACGAGCAGTACCTC. Translated, it gives CASSLVLTGYEQYL.

V usage is TRBV9 and J usage is TRBJ1-3, with 10 bases matching TRBD1. V shed 1 base and J 3 bases; nucleotides not matched to a gene: 7. The V gene's germline CDR1 is SGDLS and CDR2 YYNGEE. The CDR3 has 17 residues. This CDR3 reads CASSVWRDRGGGNTIYF. CDR3 nucleotides: TGTGCCAGCAGCGTATGGCGGGACAGGGGAGGTGGAAACACCATATATTTT. Together with reference TRBV9 and TRBJ1-3, the CDR3 gives the full variable domain: DSGVTQTPKHLITATGQRVTLRCSPRSGDLSVYWYQQSLDQGLQFLIQYYNGEERAKGNILERFSAQQFPDLHSELNLSSLELGDSALYFCASSVWRDRGGGNTIYFGEGSWLTVV.

The chain has TRBV9 and TRBJ2-5, with 7 bases aligning to TRBD1. CDR1 and CDR2 from the germline V gene are SGDLS and YYNGEE. This CDR3 is 16 amino acids long. With V trimmed by 3 bases and J by 1 base, 9 bases remained unmatched. The CDR3 is CASSATGVLPQETQYF. For the CDR3, the DNA is TGTGCCAGCAGCGCTACAGGGGTCCTACCCCAAGAGACCCAGTACTTC.

This clonotype was seen at least ten times. The genes are TRBV9 and TRBJ2-1, with TRBD1 as a possible D gene (6 bases). CDR1 is SGDLS, CDR2 YYNGEE, per germline. The CDR3 has 16 residues. The V gene lost 0 bases and the J gene lost 3 bases, with 13 bases spanning the gap. DNA of the CDR3: TGTGCCAGCAGCGTAGGGTGGGTAGGGGGCTACAATGAGCAGTTCTTC. This gives the protein CASSVGWVGGYNEQFF.

In regard to this clonotype: A read error may produce the germline difference seen at one junction end. The CDR3 DNA is TGTGCCAGCAGAGGACAAGCCAAGGATCTCGAGCGGTACTTC. This codes for CASRGQAKDLERYF. This chain uses TRBV2 with TRBJ2-7; D is possibly TRBD1 (5 bases). The CDR3 spans 14 residues. Germline CDR1 reads SNHLY; CDR2 reads FYNNEI.

This clonotype appeared many times. The chain links TRBV6-1 to TRBJ2-2; D call uncertain. Trimming stripped 11 bases from V and 5 bases from J, with 9 bases between. Germline loops: CDR1 MNHNS, CDR2 SASEGT. The CDR3 is 11 residues long. In nucleotides, the CDR3 is TGTGCCGGCTCATCGACCGGGGAGCTGTTTTTT. Translation: CAGSSTGELFF.

Note on this clonotype: A much larger clonotype is one base distant, so this may be a read error. This chain uses TRBV3-1 with TRBJ1-4; no definite D call. This CDR3 region has 15 residues. Trimming pared 3 bases from V and 8 bases from J, leaving 16 bases between. Germline V gene lookup returns CDR1 LGHDT and CDR2 YNNKEL (reference sequence). The CDR3 region has the DNA TGTGCCAGCAGCCAGATAGGAAATGGTGGGGAAAAACTGTTTTTT. Its protein product is CASSQIGNGGEKLFF. Using reference TRBV3-1 and TRBJ1-4 for the parts outside the CDR3, the full variable domain is DTAVSQTPKYLVTQMGNDKSIKCEQNLGHDTMYWYKQDSKKFLKIMFSYNNKELIINETVPNRFSPKSPDKAHLNLHINSLELGDSAVYFCASSQIGNGGEKLFFGSGTQLSVL.

This chain links TRBV9 with TRBJ2-1, with D perhaps assigned TRBD1 or TRBD2 (5 bases each). With 3 bases removed from V and 8 bases from J, the gap between germline ends came to 18 bases. The CDR3 runs to 15 residues. The germline V gene encodes CDR1 SGDLS and CDR2 YYNGEE. The CDR3 sequence is CASSASPTLGDEQFF. CDR3 bases: TGTGCCAGCAGCGCAAGCCCAACCTTGGGGGATGAGCAGTTCTTC. Full variable domain (missing parts from reference TRBV9 and TRBJ2-1): DSGVTQTPKHLITATGQRVTLRCSPRSGDLSVYWYQQSLDQGLQFLIQYYNGEERAKGNILERFSAQQFPDLHSELNLSSLELGDSALYFCASSASPTLGDEQFFGPGTRLTVL.

V is TRBV7-6 and J is TRBJ1-1; D possibly corresponds to TRBD1 (5 bases). Trimming shortened V by 0 bases and J by 2 bases, and 13 bases separated the two germline ends. There are 16 residues in the CDR3. Germline V gene lookup returns CDR1 SGHVS and CDR2 FNYEAQ. CDR3 protein: CASSLAGWGINTEAFF. The DNA of the CDR3 is TGTGCCAGCAGCTTAGCTGGGTGGGGCATTAACACTGAAGCTTTCTTT.

This clonotype was observed a single time. This chain connects TRBV15 to TRBJ2-5; the D gene is possibly TRBD1 (5 bases). From germline, CDR1 is LNHNV and CDR2 YYDKDF (reference sequence). This CDR3 is built from 12 residues. V shed 5 bases and J shed 2 bases, with 6 bases lying between them. Here the CDR3 reads CATSPGQETQYF. CDR3 DNA: TGTGCCACCAGCCCAGGGCAAGAGACCCAGTACTTC.

The chain couples TRBV19 to TRBJ1-4, with D maybe TRBD1 (6 bases). Germline V gene sequence: CDR1 LNHDA, CDR2 SQIVND (reference sequence). This CDR3 spans 16 amino acids. V lost 6 bases to trimming and J lost 7 bases, with 21 bases between them. The CDR3: CASRMHRDTFSEKLFF. The CDR3 DNA is TGTGCCAGTAGAATGCACAGGGACACCTTTTCTGAAAAACTGTTTTTT.

This clonotype was observed a handful of times. A read error may produce the germline difference seen at one junction end. The chain carries TRBV5-1 and TRBJ2-7, with 8 nucleotides matching TRBD2. The CDR3 has 14 residues. CDR1 SGHRS and CDR2 YFSETQ come from the germline V gene. Here the CDR3 reads CASSLGSGAGEQYF. The CDR3 bases are TGTGCCAGCAGCTTGGGTAGCGGGGCGGGGGAGCAGTACTTC. Full variable domain (missing parts from reference TRBV5-1 and TRBJ2-7): KAGVTQTPRYLIKTRGQQVTLSCSPISGHRSVSWYQQTPGQGLQFLFEYFSETQRNKGNFPGRFSGRQFSNSRSEMNVSTLELGDSALYLCASSLGSGAGEQYFGPGTRLTVT.

This clonotype was counted many times. The V call is TRBV6-5, the J call TRBJ2-1; 7 bases map to TRBD2. J lost 6 bases, V lost 1 base, and 9 bases had no gene match. The germline CDR1 and CDR2 sequences are MNHEY and SVGAGI. There are 16 residues in the CDR3. CDR3 amino acids: CASSYWGGSSGNEQFF. The CDR3 coding sequence is TGTGCCAGCAGTTACTGGGGCGGGAGTTCGGGCAATGAGCAGTTCTTC.

This rearrangement joins TRBV7-6 to TRBJ1-1; D perhaps matches TRBD1 (5 bases). This CDR3 region has 13 residues. Germline CDR1 is SGHVS and CDR2 is FNYEAQ. V was shortened by 3 bases and J by 5 bases, with 10 bases between the two germline ends. The CDR3 DNA is TGTGCCAGCAGCTTCCCTGGGGGAACTGAAGCTTTCTTT. Amino acid sequence: CASSFPGGTEAFF.

The rearrangement joins TRBV10-3 to TRBJ2-5; 7 nucleotides match TRBD1. CDR1 is ENHRY and CDR2 is SYGVKD in the germline V gene. This CDR3 comprises 15 residues. J gave up 4 bases and V 6 bases, and 11 bases lay outside the gene matches. The CDR3 nucleotides read TGTGCCATCAGGGCAGCCGGGACAGCAGGAGAGACCCAGTACTTC. It codes for CAIRAAGTAGETQYF.

The rearrangement joins TRBV20-1 to TRBJ2-5; TRBD2 matches at 13 bases. V gave up 0 bases and J gave up 5 bases; unmatched junction bases: 3. The CDR3 length is 15 residues. CDR1 is DFQATT and CDR2 is SNEGSKA in the germline V gene (reference sequence). CDR3 coding DNA: TGCAGTGCTAGAGACTTGACTAGCGGGGGGGAGACCCAGTACTTC. This translates into CSARDLTSGGETQYF.

This clonotype came up many times. V usage is TRBV27 and J usage is TRBJ1-6; maybe TRBD1 (6 bases). The length of the CDR3 is 14 residues. V was clipped by 7 bases and J by 5 bases, with 12 bases between them. In germline, CDR1 is MNHEY, CDR2 SMNVEV (reference sequence). CDR3 in amino acids: CASKVRTDNSPLHF. For the CDR3, the DNA is TGTGCCAGCAAGGTCAGGACAGATAATTCACCCCTCCACTTT.

This clonotype was seen many times. The V gene is TRBV12-3 or TRBV12-4, the J gene TRBJ1-5, with D possibly matching TRBD1 (6 bases). CDR3 length: 13 residues. Trimming shortened V by 5 bases and J by 2 bases, and 7 bases separated the two germline ends. The CDR3 DNA reads as TGTGCCAGCAGTAACAGGGGCAATCAGCCCCAGCATTTT. It specifies CASSNRGNQPQHF.

Turning to this clonotype: At one end the junction does not follow the germline gene, possibly because of a read error. The chain employs TRBV7-9 and TRBJ2-3; D unclear. Germline CDR1 and CDR2: SEHNR and FQNEAQ (reference sequence). The CDR3 is made up of 11 amino acids. In nucleotides, the CDR3 is TGTGCCTGCAGCACTACAGATACGCAGTATTTT. Residues: CACSTTDTQYF.